The 2 T cell receptor beta chains below were found in one sample sequenced in a study of T cell changes during pregnancy in multiple sclerosis. Sequenced by immunoSEQ multiplex PCR; TCRdb stores in-frame clones only, minus some. Among 80,000 or so clones listed, 92% were seen once. The sample in question was peripheral blood, obtained before pregnancy. Receptors were obtained from a female donor with multiple sclerosis, enrolled in a pregnancy study.

The genes are TRBV27 and TRBJ2-7; 11 bases map to TRBD2. The CDR3 has 15 residues. V was pared by 5 bases and J by 5 bases, with 8 bases of the junction left unmatched. Germline CDR1 and CDR2: MNHEY and SMNVEV (reference sequence). This chain's CDR3 is CASSARPGLADEQYF. The DNA for the CDR3 is TGTGCCAGCAGTGCGCGCCCGGGACTAGCGGACGAGCAGTACTTC.

This sequence joins TRBV4-1 and TRBJ1-1, with TRBD1 matching over 10 bases. V shed 3 bases, J shed 1 base, and the junction held 8 bases outside the gene matches. Germline V gives CDR1 MGHRA, CDR2 YSYEKL. The CDR3 contains 17 residues. This CDR3 is CASSHQTGGPENTEAFF. The CDR3, as DNA: TGCGCCAGCAGCCACCAGACAGGGGGCCCCGAGAACACTGAAGCTTTCTTT.